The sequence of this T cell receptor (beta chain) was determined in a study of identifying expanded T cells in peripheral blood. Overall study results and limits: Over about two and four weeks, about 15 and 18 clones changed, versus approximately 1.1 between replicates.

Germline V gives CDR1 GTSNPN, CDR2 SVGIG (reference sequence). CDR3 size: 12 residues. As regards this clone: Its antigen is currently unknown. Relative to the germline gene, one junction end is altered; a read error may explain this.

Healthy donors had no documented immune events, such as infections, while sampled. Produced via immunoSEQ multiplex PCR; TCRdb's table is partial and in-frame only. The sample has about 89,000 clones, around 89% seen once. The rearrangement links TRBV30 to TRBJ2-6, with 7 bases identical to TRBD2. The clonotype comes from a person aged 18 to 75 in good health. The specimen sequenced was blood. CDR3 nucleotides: TGTGCCGGGAGGGACGGGGCCAACGTCCTGACTTTC. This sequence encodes CAGRDGANVLTF.